The present entry profiles one T cell receptor beta chain with its context. Antigen specificity is unknown. Clones were sequenced by immunoSEQ multiplex PCR, and TCRdb holds only the in-frame ones, with some missing. This table has 65,000 to 75,000 clones, roughly 80% appearing once. CDR1 and CDR2 from the germline V gene are MDHEN and SYDVKM. V lost 5 bases and J 7 bases, leaving 11 bases between the germline ends. CDR3 length: 12 residues. The data belong to a study of OX40 agonist ivuxolimab in advanced cancers. Study details: Ivuxolimab, an agonist antibody against OX40 (CD134), was given to patients.

Study-wide points: Undetermined was the antigen specificity of the expanded peripheral T cells. Dose levels from 0.1 to 3.0 mg/kg saw CD4+ and CD8+ blood T cells expand clonally by week 6. Clonal expansion in partial responders at 0.1-3.0 mg/kg ranked among the lowest.

This specimen was CD4+ or CD8+ T cells sorted from blood, taken in a trial of the OX40 agonist ivuxolimab. The J gene is TRBJ1-2, the V gene TRBV28; possible D gene TRBD1, 6 bases. This TCR was recovered from an adult with an advanced solid tumor such as melanoma, head and neck, liver or kidney cancer. This CDR3 reads CASSRGGLGYTF. CDR3 in DNA: TGTGCCAGCAGTCGAGGGGGGCTTGGCTACACCTTC.